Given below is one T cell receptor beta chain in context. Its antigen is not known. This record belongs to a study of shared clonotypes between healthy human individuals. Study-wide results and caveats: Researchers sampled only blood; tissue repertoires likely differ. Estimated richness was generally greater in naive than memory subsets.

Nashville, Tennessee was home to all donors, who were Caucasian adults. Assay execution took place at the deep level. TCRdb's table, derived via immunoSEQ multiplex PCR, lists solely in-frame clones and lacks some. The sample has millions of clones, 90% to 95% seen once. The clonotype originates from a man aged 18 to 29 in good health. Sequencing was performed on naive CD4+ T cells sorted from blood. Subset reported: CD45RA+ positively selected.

DNA for the CDR3: TGTGCCAGCAGTGGTTGGGGGGCGCTTTCTAATGAAAAACTGTTTTTT. It encodes CASSGWGALSNEKLFF. The chain couples TRBV25-1 to TRBJ1-4, with D perhaps matching TRBD1 (6 bases). The germline V gene encodes CDR1 MGHDK and CDR2 SYGVNS. V was shortened by 4 bases and J by 3 bases, with 15 bases between the two germline ends. CDR3 length: 16 amino acids.